This TCR beta chain stems from a study of identical twins (dated by TCRdb to about 2016). Background for the entire study: To test whether fetal clonotypes persist, the study used deep sequencing on TCR alpha and beta repertoires from monozygotic twins, unrelated adults of various ages, and cord blood. Replicate twin experiments were performed at different times using different library preparation protocols to rule out contamination. The investigation overall reported the following: Out-of-frame TCR alpha sharing in monozygotic twins was systematically underestimated by recombination models, whereas sharing between unrelated individuals was in agreement with the recombination models. Because the same donors could not be followed over many years, the conclusions depended on cross-sectional statistical analysis. Abundant cord blood beta clonotypes carried fewer insertions; young adult naive repertoires showed a weaker similar trend, while memory repertoires showed none. The excess sharing between twins in beta out-of-frame sequences was weaker because fewer shared sequences reduced the signal-to-noise ratio. Invariant T cells such as MAIT and iNKT could partly confound zero-insertion analyses, though diverse VJ usage argued against this for most clonotypes. Out-of-frame TCR alpha sequences shared between twins showed an excess of low generation-probability sequences compared with coincidental sharing between unrelated individuals.

Receptor amplification or capture employed 5' RACE. The sequencer was an Illumina HiSeq 2000. A universal primer binding site was introduced by template switching, and a unique molecular identifier was present in the final cDNA, enabling accurate counting of TCR cDNA molecules. First-strand cDNA for TCR alpha and beta chains was synthesized from specific primers in the conserved constant-segment region. To control for contamination, every cDNA library carried two barcodes: a SMART-Mk sample barcode plus Illumina barcodes. Two successive PCR steps introduced TruSeq adapter sequences along with Illumina sample barcodes. The TCR alpha and beta cDNA libraries were sequenced on the Illumina HiSeq platform using custom primers. On the authors' methods: MiGEC was used to process raw reads and extract unique molecular identifiers, and MiXCR was used to find CDR3 positions. For each individual, recombination models were inferred using an EM algorithm with the repgenHMM and IGoR tools. Shared clonotype analysis was performed with the tcR package in R, normalizing sharing by the product of cloneset sizes. Out-of-frame nonproductive sequences were analyzed to study raw recombination free of thymic and clonal selection effects. Starting from the raw public reads, TCRdb applied fastp trimming at Q25, assembled clones with MiXCR and retained in-frame beta chains. Entries are consolidated by CDR3 protein sequence, retaining the most common genes and DNA. TCRdb's processing, not the authors' own work, is the source of the V and J calls. Counted in this sample were approximately 350,000 distinct CDR3 sequences; around an eighth of them appeared once. The ten most abundant clones make up just over 7% of the sample.

Trimming takes 10 bases off V and 5 bases off J; junction bases not matched to a gene: 19. Reading from cysteine to phenylalanine, the CDR3 counts 17 amino acids. Solely the CDR3 DNA is kept, with 51 bases framed from the first base. The germline V gene (reference sequence) gives CDR1 as LGHDT and CDR2 as YNNKEL. As for this clonotype: Its cognate antigen has yet to be identified. Base quality data are lacking; no much larger clone is found one base away.

Every donor in the study was a healthy Caucasian. The twin cohort comprised three pairs of female monozygotic twins, all aged about 18 to 29 years. Positive isolation kits from Invitrogen were used to isolate the CD4+ and CD8+ T cell populations. The same data also went into a second study, on yellow fever vaccine responses in identical twins. As the second study states: According to the authors, the vaccine-induced T cell response in identical twins seemed to be partly convergent and partly specific to each individual. In identical twins, the study followed T cell clones that responded to the vaccine with precision.

This chain is built from TRBV3-1 and TRBJ2-1, and TRBD1 aligns with 8 junction nucleotides. The source material was CD8+ T cells sorted from blood. The receptor was derived from a woman under 30 in good health. The DNA is TGTGCCACCTCCCAAAGATTGTGGACAGGGACCCACAATGAGCAGTTCTTC. Translated, this gives CATSQRLWTGTHNEQFF.